What follows are 8 T cell receptor beta chains derived from one specimen sequenced in a study of T cell changes during pregnancy in multiple sclerosis. Sequenced by immunoSEQ multiplex PCR; TCRdb stores in-frame clones only, minus some. The sample records 60,000 or so clones, roughly nine tenths being singletons. The specimen was peripheral blood, collected in the first trimester of pregnancy. Every receptor here comes from a female donor with multiple sclerosis, enrolled in a pregnancy study.

The chain links TRBV5-6 to TRBJ2-5; no firm D call. CDR3 length: 15 residues. CDR1 and CDR2 from the germline V gene are SGHDT and YYEEEE. The germline V and J ends were trimmed by 2 bases and 5 bases, with 16 bases remaining between them. The CDR3 region is CASSFLGLSRETQYF. CDR3 coding DNA: TGTGCCAGCAGCTTTCTAGGCCTGTCTCGGGAGACCCAGTACTTC. Full variable domain (remainder filled in from reference TRBV5-6 and TRBJ2-5): DAGVTQSPTHLIKTRGQQVTLRCSPKSGHDTVSWYQQALGQGPQFIFQYYEEEERQRGNFPDRFSGHQFPNYSSELNVNALLLGDSALYLCASSFLGLSRETQYFGPGTRLLVL.

The CDR3: CASSLGTGSGNEQFF. The CDR3 DNA reads as TGTGCCAGCAGTTTGGGGACAGGGTCTGGCAATGAGCAGTTCTTC. This chain joins TRBV27 and TRBJ2-1; TRBD1 agrees at 9 bases. The J segment lost 6 bases and the V segment lost 3 bases, leaving 6 bases of the junction unmatched. The CDR3 totals 15 residues. Germline-derived CDR1 and CDR2 are MNHEY and SMNVEV (reference sequence).

The chain uses TRBV18 and TRBJ1-4; 9 positions match TRBD1. CDR3 size: 14 residues. Losses at the gene ends were 8 bases for V and 6 bases for J; bases not matched to a gene: 7. Germline V gives CDR1 KGHSH, CDR2 LQKENI. CDR3 nucleotide sequence: TGTGCCAGCGGGTTGACAGGGGGAGATGAAAAACTGTTTTTT. Translated: CASGLTGGDEKLFF.

V gene TRBV4-3 combines with J gene TRBJ1-3; 11 bases map to TRBD1. Germline-derived CDR1 and CDR2 are LGHNA and YSLEER. J lost 8 bases, V lost 0 bases, and 6 bases had no gene match. This CDR3 is built from 16 residues. CDR3 loop: CASSQDHRDRGDTIYF. In DNA form, the CDR3 reads TGCGCCAGCAGCCAAGATCATAGGGACAGGGGGGACACCATATATTTT.

The rearrangement uses TRBV29-1 and TRBJ2-1; 13 bases agree with TRBD2. Looked up from germline, CDR1 is SQVTM and CDR2 is ANQGSEA. The CDR3 runs 14 residues. Trimming cost V 5 bases and J 6 bases; bases outside gene matches: 4. The CDR3, as DNA: TGCAGCGTTCTCCGACTAGCGGGGGGCAATGAGCAGTTCTTC. It specifies CSVLRLAGGNEQFF.

The chain carries TRBV19 and TRBJ1-1; D possibly corresponds to TRBD1 (6 bases). CDR1 is LNHDA and CDR2 is SQIVND in the germline V gene (reference sequence). Trimming stripped 3 bases from V and 11 bases from J, with 22 bases between. CDR3 size: 15 residues. The CDR3 loop reads CASSMGLTGRTWAFF. In DNA form, the CDR3 reads TGTGCCAGTAGTATGGGACTAACAGGGAGAACATGGGCTTTCTTT.

This clone is a singleton in its sample. The chain links TRBV30 to TRBJ1-1; 11 bases map to TRBD1. This CDR3 has 14 amino acids. Germline loops: CDR1 GTSNPN, CDR2 SVGIG (reference sequence). V was clipped by 5 bases and J by 8 bases; unmatched bases: 10. CDR3: CAWGPGQGDSEAFF. CDR3 bases: TGTGCCTGGGGACCGGGACAGGGGGATTCGGAAGCTTTCTTT.

This clone has only one observation. The genes are TRBV5-1 and TRBJ1-1; 9 bases match TRBD1. Germline values: CDR1 SGHRS, CDR2 YFSETQ. After removal of 2 bases from V and 4 bases from J, the junction contained 3 bases not matched to a gene. CDR3 length: 14 amino acids. This CDR3 is CASSFGDRVTEAFF. CDR3 nucleotide sequence: TGCGCCAGCAGCTTCGGGGACAGGGTCACTGAAGCTTTCTTT.